A selection of T cell receptor beta chains follows, all from one sample in a study of early T cells in non-severe SARS-CoV-2 infection. TCRdb passed the 5' RACE reads through MiXCR, listing each CDR3 protein once. The sample gives some 64,000 distinct CDR3 sequences, 20% of which show up once; more than 15% is in the top ten. The source was whole blood, collected at baseline. The receptors here all came from an adult who was a healthcare worker with PCR-confirmed SARS-CoV-2 infection or an uninfected control (not recorded which). The CDR3 runs from the conserved cysteine through the conserved F or W. A D gene is named only where the DNA matches it firmly. Only some rows state a clone size, as once, few, many or a class for expanded clones.

V gene	clone size	CDR3 length	D gene	J gene	CDR3 DNA	CDR3 protein
TRBV19	NA	15	TRBD1	TRBJ1-5	TGTGCCAGTAGTGCGGGACAGGTAAACAATCAGCCCCAGCATTTT	CASSAGQVNNQPQHF
TRBV9	NA	15	NA	TRBJ1-6	TGTGCCAGCAGCCCACATGACTCCTATAATTCACCCCTCCACTTT	CASSPHDSYNSPLHF
TRBV12-3/TRBV12-4	NA	15	NA	TRBJ2-3	TGTGCCAGCAGTTTCCAGGGAGGCCTTGTGGATACGCAGTATTTT	CASSFQGGLVDTQYF
TRBV10-3	NA	12	TRBD1	TRBJ1-2	TGTGCCATCCAGAGGGGGCAAAATGGCTACACCTTC	CAIQRGQNGYTF
TRBV5-1	few	13	NA	TRBJ1-2	TGCGCCAGCAGCTTGGTAGGGGAACAGGGCTACACCTTC	CASSLVGEQGYTF
TRBV7-3	many	12	NA	TRBJ2-3	TGTGCCAGCAGCTTACAGCCAGATACGCAGTATTTT	CASSLQPDTQYF
TRBV12-3/TRBV12-4	NA	17	NA	TRBJ2-5	TGTGCCAGCAGTTTTGTCGGGGCGGAACCCCGCCAAGAGACCCAGTACTTC	CASSFVGAEPRQETQYF
TRBV18	NA	13	NA	TRBJ1-1	TGTGCCAGCTCACCACAGCAGAACACTGAAGCTTTCTTT	CASSPQQNTEAFF
TRBV20-1	NA	14	NA	TRBJ2-1	TGCAGTGCTAGAGATTCGACTGCCTTATGGGAGCAGTTCTTC	CSARDSTALWEQFF
TRBV29-1	NA	12	NA	TRBJ1-1	TGCAGCGTTGTGAAGGCTCACACTGAAGCTTTCTTT	CSVVKAHTEAFF
TRBV5-1	NA	14	NA	TRBJ1-5	TGCGCCAGCAGCTATGGCAGCGGCAATCAGCCCCAGCATTTT	CASSYGSGNQPQHF
TRBV12-3/TRBV12-4	NA	13	NA	TRBJ1-1	TGTGCCAGCAGTTTTACTAAGAACACTGAAGCTTTCTTT	CASSFTKNTEAFF
TRBV7-8	many	15	TRBD1	TRBJ1-3	TGTGCCAGCAGCTTAGGCAGGGGGCCTGGAAACACCATATATTTT	CASSLGRGPGNTIYF
TRBV12-3/TRBV12-4	few	13	NA	TRBJ1-2	TGTGCCAGCAGTTTACCCCGGGGCTATGGCTACACCTTC	CASSLPRGYGYTF
TRBV7-3	many	15	NA	TRBJ2-2	TGTGCCAGCAGCTTAAGGGGGCTGAACACCGGGGAGCTGTTTTTT	CASSLRGLNTGELFF
TRBV20-1	NA	14	NA	TRBJ2-1	TGCAGTGCTAGAGGACTACGGGTCTACAATGAGCAGTTCTTC	CSARGLRVYNEQFF
TRBV20-1	NA	15	NA	TRBJ2-1	TGCAGTGCTAGCTCCGGGCCCACTACCGCAGATGAGCAGTTCTTC	CSASSGPTTADEQFF
TRBV12-3/TRBV12-4	many	13	NA	TRBJ2-1	TGTGCCAGCACCGAGGGCCCCTACAATGAGCAGTTCTTC	CASTEGPYNEQFF
TRBV3-1	few	16	NA	TRBJ1-4	TGTGCCAGCAGTTTCCTCCCGACAGCCATAGGTGAAAAACTGTTTTTT	CASSFLPTAIGEKLFF
TRBV29-1	medium-sized	11	NA	TRBJ2-7	TGCAGCGTTGCTGGGAACTACGAGCAGTACTTC	CSVAGNYEQYF
TRBV3-1	few	12	NA	TRBJ2-5	TGTGCCAGCATTACAGGGTTCGGGCCCCAGTACTTC	CASITGFGPQYF